A single TCR beta chain is shown here with its context. Data came from immunoSEQ multiplex PCR; TCRdb stores just in-frame clones and leaves some out. The sample includes about 52,000 clones, approximately 95% of them seen just once. V dropped 3 bases and J dropped 8 bases, with 11 bases sitting between them. Germline loops: CDR1 MNHEY, CDR2 SVGAGI. This CDR3 has 13 residues. The data derive from a study of OX40 agonist ivuxolimab in advanced cancers. At the level of the study: Given to patients was ivuxolimab, an agonistic anti-OX40 (CD134) antibody. Age averaged 60 years (range roughly 23 to 90), and 70% to 85% were male.

The sample was CD4+ or CD8+ T cells sorted from blood, taken in a trial of the OX40 agonist ivuxolimab. The source of this sequence is an adult with an advanced solid tumor such as melanoma, head and neck, liver or kidney cancer. The chain links TRBV6-5 to TRBJ1-3; D not resolved. CDR3 sequence reads: CASSYGPGDTIYF. The CDR3 bases are TGTGCCAGCAGTTATGGACCGGGAGACACCATATATTTT.